This TCR beta chain comes out of a study of response to subunit inactivated influenza vaccine. Of note for this clonotype: Its antigen is unidentified.

One entry per CDR3 protein results from TCRdb running MiXCR on the RT-PCR reads. The repertoire has over 650,000 distinct CDR3 sequences, approximately 17% of them found once; the top ten carry approximately 11%. Study conclusions and caveats: Few new T cells, the authors suggested, are recruited by each seasonal influenza vaccination.

This TCR was recovered from a man aged 45-65 years who received an inactivated influenza vaccine. This sample comprised PBMCs from blood, obtained 4 to 6 days after vaccination.

CDR3 protein: CASSRILSGGADGYTF. CDR3 coding DNA: TGTGCCAGCAGCCGTATTCTGTCGGGGGGCGCGGATGGCTACACCTTC. The gene calls are TRBV7-9 and TRBJ1-2, with D possibly matching TRBD1 (6 bases). The CDR3 covers 16 residues. The V gene's germline CDR1 is SEHNR and CDR2 FQNEAQ (reference sequence). Trimming removed 5 bases from V and 6 bases from J, with 22 bases in between.